The TCR beta chain under discussion was sequenced for a study of cytomegalovirus exposure and HLA in healthy donors. V shed 4 bases and J shed 2 bases, with 16 bases lying between them. The germline V gene encodes CDR1 SGHRS and CDR2 YFSETQ. The CDR3 runs 15 residues. It was with 60 Vbeta and 13 Jbeta primers that the PCR ran. The protocol was immunoSEQ multiplex PCR, while the TCRdb copy is restricted to in-frame clones and leaves out a portion. Among about 110,000 clones listed, 65% to 80% were seen once. Worth noting for this clone: Its antigen is not known.

Study-level findings and limits: A later analysis linked a missense variant in DCLRE1C to the trimming of TCR beta V and J genes. Analysis performed later found more than 15,000 TCR beta sequences associated with HLA alleles at 0.05 false discovery rate. Three CMV-associated chains were confirmed in vitro to be specific for CMV antigens.

Sequenced: PBMCs. The TCR originated in a female donor in good health and CMV-seropositive. The genes are TRBV5-1 and TRBJ2-7; D may be TRBD1 (6 bases). The CDR3 loop reads CASSPTGTQTYEQYF. The CDR3 coding sequence is TGCGCCAGCAGCCCAACCGGGACACAAACCTACGAGCAGTACTTC. Filled out from reference TRBV5-1 and TRBJ2-7, the complete variable domain reads KAGVTQTPRYLIKTRGQQVTLSCSPISGHRSVSWYQQTPGQGLQFLFEYFSETQRNKGNFPGRFSGRQFSNSRSEMNVSTLELGDSALYLCASSPTGTQTYEQYFGPGTRLTVT.